A selection of T cell receptor beta chains follows, all from one sample in a study of blood T cell repertoires in COVID-19. Measured with immunoSEQ multiplex PCR; TCRdb has only the in-frame clones, and not every one. The table shows around 68,000 clones, with approximately 80% occurring only once. The source material was peripheral blood. The receptors derive from an older man with active COVID-19. CDR3s include the opening cysteine and the closing phenylalanine or tryptophan. D genes are given only for firm matches.

V: TRBV5-1; D: .; J: TRBJ1-1; CDR3: CASSSGNTEAFF
V: TRBV9; D: .; J: TRBJ1-1; CDR3: CASSVGDSGSNTEAFF
V: TRBV9; D: .; J: TRBJ1-4; CDR3: CASSVGPGPNEKLFF
V: TRBV11-1; D: .; J: TRBJ2-3; CDR3: CASSLLGTSPADTQYF
V: TRBV7-2; D: .; J: TRBJ1-4; CDR3: CASSLGLGSYEKLFF
V: TRBV28; D: TRBD2; J: TRBJ2-7; CDR3: CASSNPGTSGLAYEQYF
V: TRBV7-3; D: .; J: TRBJ2-2; CDR3: CASSREATRTTPGELFF
V: TRBV4-3; D: .; J: TRBJ2-5; CDR3: CASSQIGQEETQYF
V: TRBV7-7; D: TRBD1; J: TRBJ2-5; CDR3: CASSRTGKQETQYF
V: TRBV5-1; D: TRBD2; J: TRBJ2-1; CDR3: CASSAGTSGPAYNEQFF
V: TRBV28; D: .; J: TRBJ1-2; CDR3: CASRGEKVPYGYTF
V: TRBV3-1/TRBV3-2; D: .; J: TRBJ2-7; CDR3: CASSQDPGTYEQYF
V: TRBV5-6; D: TRBD1; J: TRBJ1-5; CDR3: CASRRRDRGTPQHF
V: TRBV6-2/TRBV6-3; D: TRBD2; J: TRBJ2-1; CDR3: CASSYSLGGGIDEQFF